This T cell receptor (beta chain) was captured by sequencing in a study of Graves' ophthalmopathy and Graves' hyperthyroidism. CAS ≥3, NOSPECS ≥4, moderate-to-severe activity and duration under 3 months marked donors with ophthalmopathy. From RNA, the CDR3 regions of TCR beta chains were amplified and sequenced. The first-round RT-PCR employed HTBI primers together with the Qiagen OneStep RT-PCR kit. A multiplex PCR was then performed as the second round. MiXCR was run by TCRdb on the multiplex PCR reads, yielding one entry per CDR3 protein. The sample has 600,000 to 950,000 distinct CDR3 sequences; approximately 40% are singletons. Trimming took 8 bases from V and 0 from J; bases not matched to a gene: 6. Germline values: CDR1 LNHDA, CDR2 SQIVND (reference sequence). This CDR3 region has 15 residues.

The chain joins TRBV19 to TRBJ1-1; 10 nucleotides align to TRBD1. The TCR was taken from an adult man with Graves' ophthalmopathy. Sequencing input: peripheral blood. CDR3 DNA sequence: TGTGCCAGTCACGGACAGGGGGTCATGAACACTGAAGCTTTCTTT. It codes for CASHGQGVMNTEAFF.